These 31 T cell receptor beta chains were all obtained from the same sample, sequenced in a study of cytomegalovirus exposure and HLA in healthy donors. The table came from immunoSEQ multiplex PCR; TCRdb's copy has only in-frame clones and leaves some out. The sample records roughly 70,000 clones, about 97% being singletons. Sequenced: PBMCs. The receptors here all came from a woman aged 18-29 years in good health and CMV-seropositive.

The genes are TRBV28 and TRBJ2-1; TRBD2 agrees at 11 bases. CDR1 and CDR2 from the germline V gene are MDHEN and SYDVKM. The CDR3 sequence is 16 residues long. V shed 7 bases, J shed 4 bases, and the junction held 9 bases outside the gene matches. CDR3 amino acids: CASIRTSGSTYNEQFF. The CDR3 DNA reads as TGTGCCAGCATCCGTACTAGCGGGAGTACGTACAATGAGCAGTTCTTC.

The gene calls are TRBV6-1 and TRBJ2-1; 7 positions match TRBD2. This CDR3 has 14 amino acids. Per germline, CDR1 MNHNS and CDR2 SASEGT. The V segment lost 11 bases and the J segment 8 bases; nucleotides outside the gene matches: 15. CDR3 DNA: TGTGCCGCAACAAAGCGGGGTCTATGGGATGAGCAGTTCTTC. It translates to CAATKRGLWDEQFF.

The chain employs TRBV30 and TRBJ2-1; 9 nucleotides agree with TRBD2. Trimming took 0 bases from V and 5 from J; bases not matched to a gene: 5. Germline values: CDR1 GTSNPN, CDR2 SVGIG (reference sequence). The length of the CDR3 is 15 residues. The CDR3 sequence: CAWSVGTSSNNEQFF. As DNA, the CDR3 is TGTGCCTGGAGTGTAGGGACTAGCAGTAACAATGAGCAGTTCTTC.

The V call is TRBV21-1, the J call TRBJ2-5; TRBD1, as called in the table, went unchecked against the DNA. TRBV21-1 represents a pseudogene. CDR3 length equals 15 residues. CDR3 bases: TGTGCCAGCTTCCTAATAAGAGGGGGCTCGGAGACCCAGTACTTC. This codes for CASFLIRGGSETQYF.

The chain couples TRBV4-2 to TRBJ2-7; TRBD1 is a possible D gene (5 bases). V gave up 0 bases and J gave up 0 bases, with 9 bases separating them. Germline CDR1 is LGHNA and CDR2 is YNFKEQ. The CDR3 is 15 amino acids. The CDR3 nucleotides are TGTGCCAGCAGCCAAGAATCACAGGCCTCCTACGAGCAGTACTTC. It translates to CASSQESQASYEQYF.

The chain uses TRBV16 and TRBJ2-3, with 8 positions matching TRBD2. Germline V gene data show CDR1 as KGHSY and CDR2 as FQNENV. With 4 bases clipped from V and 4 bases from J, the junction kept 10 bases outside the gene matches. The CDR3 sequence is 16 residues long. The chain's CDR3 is CASSPPGTSSADTQYF. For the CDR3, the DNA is TGTGCCAGCAGCCCCCCCGGGACTAGTAGCGCAGATACGCAGTATTTT.

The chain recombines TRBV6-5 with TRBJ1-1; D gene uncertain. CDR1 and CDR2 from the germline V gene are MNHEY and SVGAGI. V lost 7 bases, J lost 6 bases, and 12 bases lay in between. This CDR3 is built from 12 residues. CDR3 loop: CASITGGSEAFF. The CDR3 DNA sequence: TGTGCCAGCATAACGGGAGGCTCTGAAGCTTTCTTT.

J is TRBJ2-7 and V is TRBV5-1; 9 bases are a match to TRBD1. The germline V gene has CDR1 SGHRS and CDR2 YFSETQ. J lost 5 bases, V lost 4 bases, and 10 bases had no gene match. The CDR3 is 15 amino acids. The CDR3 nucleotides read TGCGCCAGCAGCCTACGTCCGGGACAGGGCGACGAGCAGTACTTC. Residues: CASSLRPGQGDEQYF.

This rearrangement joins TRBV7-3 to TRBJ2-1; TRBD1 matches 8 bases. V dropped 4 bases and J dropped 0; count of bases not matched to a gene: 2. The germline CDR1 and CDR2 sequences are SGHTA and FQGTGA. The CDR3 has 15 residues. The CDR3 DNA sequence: TGTGCCAGCAGCTGGGACAGGAGCTCCTACAATGAGCAGTTCTTC. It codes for CASSWDRSSYNEQFF.

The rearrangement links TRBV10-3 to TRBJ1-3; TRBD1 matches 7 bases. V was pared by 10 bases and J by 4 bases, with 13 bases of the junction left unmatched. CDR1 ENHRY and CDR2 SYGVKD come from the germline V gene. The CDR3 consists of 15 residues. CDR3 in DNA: TGTGCCACCTCGTTAGGGGGCGTCGTCGGAAACACCATATATTTT. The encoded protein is CATSLGGVVGNTIYF.

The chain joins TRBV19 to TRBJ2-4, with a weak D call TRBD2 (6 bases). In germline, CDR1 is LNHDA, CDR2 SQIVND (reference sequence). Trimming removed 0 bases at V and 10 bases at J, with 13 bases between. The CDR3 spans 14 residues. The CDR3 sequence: CASSIDTGEGIQYF. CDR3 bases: TGTGCCAGTAGTATAGATACGGGAGAAGGAATTCAGTACTTC.

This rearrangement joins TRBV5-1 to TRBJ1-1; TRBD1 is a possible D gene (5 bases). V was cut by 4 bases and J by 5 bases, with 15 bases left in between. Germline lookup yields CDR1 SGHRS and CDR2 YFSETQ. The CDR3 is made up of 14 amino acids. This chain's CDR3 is CASSPQGGTTEAFF. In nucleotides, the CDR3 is TGCGCCAGCAGCCCCCAGGGAGGAACAACTGAAGCTTTCTTT.

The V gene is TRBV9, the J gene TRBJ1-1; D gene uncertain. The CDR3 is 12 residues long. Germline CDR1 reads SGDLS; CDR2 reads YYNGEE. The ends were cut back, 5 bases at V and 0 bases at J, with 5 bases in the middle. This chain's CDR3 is CASSAMNTEAFF. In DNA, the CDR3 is TGTGCCAGCAGTGCTATGAACACTGAAGCTTTCTTT.

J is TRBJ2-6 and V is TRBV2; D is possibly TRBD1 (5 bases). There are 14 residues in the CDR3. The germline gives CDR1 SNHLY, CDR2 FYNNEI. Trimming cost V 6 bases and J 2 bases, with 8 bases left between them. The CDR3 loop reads CASSRAAGANVLTF. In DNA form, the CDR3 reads TGTGCCAGCAGCAGGGCTGCTGGGGCCAACGTCCTGACTTTC.

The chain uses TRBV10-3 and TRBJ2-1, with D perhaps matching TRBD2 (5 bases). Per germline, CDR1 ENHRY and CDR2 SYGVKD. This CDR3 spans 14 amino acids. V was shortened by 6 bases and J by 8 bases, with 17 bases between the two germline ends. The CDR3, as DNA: TGTGCCATCAGGGGTCTAGCCGGTTTGGATGAGCAGTTCTTC. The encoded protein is CAIRGLAGLDEQFF.

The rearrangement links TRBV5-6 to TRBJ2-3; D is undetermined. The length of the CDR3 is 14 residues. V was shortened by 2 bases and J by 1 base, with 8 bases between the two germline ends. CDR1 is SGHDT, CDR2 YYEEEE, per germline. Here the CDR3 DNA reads TGTGCCAGCAGCTTAAACACAGGCACAGATACGCAGTATTTT. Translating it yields CASSLNTGTDTQYF.

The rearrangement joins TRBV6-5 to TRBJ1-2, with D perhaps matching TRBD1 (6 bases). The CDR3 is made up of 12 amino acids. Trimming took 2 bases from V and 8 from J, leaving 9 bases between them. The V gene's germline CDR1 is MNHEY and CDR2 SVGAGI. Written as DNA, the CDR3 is TGTGCCAGCAGTTACCCAGGGGAGGGCTACACCTTC. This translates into CASSYPGEGYTF.

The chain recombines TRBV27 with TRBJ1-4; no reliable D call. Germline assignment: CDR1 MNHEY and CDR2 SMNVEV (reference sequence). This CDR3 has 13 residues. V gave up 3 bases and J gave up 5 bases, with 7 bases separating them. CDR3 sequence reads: CASSFLSNEKLFF. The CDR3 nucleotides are TGTGCCAGCAGTTTTTTATCGAATGAAAAACTGTTTTTT.

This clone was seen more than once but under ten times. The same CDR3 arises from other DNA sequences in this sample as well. CDR3 region: CASSVDGGSNQPQHF. Written as DNA, the CDR3 is TGTGCCAGCAGCGTAGACGGAGGCAGCAATCAGCCCCAGCATTTT. V is TRBV9 and J is TRBJ1-5; no definite D call. The V end lost 0 bases, the J end lost 1 base, and 8 bases lay between the germline ends. The CDR3 consists of 15 residues. Germline V gives CDR1 SGDLS, CDR2 YYNGEE.

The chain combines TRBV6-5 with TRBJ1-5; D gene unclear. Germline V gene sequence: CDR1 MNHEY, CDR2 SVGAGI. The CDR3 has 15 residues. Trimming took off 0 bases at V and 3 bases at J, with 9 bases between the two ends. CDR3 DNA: TGTGCCAGCAGTTACTCGAGAGGAGACAATCAGCCCCAGCATTTT. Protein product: CASSYSRGDNQPQHF.

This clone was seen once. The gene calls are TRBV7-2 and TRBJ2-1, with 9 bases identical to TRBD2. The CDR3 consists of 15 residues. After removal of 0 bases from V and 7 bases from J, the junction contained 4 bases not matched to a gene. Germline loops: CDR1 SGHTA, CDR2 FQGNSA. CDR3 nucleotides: TGTGCCAGCAGCTTAGCAGCGGGAGGTGGGAATGAGCAGTTCTTC. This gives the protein CASSLAAGGGNEQFF.

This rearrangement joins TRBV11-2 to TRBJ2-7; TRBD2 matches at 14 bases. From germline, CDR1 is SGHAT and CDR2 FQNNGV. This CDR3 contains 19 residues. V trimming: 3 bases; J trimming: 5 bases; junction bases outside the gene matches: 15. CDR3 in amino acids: CASSLAGGLAGGPRDEQYF. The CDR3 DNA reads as TGTGCCAGCAGCTTGGCTGGTGGACTAGCGGGAGGTCCCCGGGACGAGCAGTACTTC.

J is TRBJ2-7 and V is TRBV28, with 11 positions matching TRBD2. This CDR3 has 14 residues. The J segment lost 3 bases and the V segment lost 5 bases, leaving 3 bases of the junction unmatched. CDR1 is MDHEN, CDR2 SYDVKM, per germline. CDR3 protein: CASSKGTSGYEQYF. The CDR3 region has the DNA TGTGCCAGCAGTAAGGGGACTAGCGGCTACGAGCAGTACTTC.

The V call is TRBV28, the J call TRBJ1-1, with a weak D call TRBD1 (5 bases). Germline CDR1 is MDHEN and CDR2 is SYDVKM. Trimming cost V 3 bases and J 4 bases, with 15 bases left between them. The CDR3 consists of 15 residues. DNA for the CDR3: TGTGCCAGCAGTTTTGGGGGGGTGGGCGGCACTGAAGCTTTCTTT. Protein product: CASSFGGVGGTEAFF.

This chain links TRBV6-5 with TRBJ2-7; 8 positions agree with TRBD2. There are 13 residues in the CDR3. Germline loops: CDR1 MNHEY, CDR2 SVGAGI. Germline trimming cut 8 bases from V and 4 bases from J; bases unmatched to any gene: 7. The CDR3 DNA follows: TGTGCCAGCCAACTAGCGGATAAATACGAGCAGTACTTC. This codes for CASQLADKYEQYF.

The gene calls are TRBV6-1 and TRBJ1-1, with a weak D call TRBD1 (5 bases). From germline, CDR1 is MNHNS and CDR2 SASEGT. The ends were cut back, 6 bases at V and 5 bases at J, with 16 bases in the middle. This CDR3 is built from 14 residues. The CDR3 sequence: CASSERDGGTEAFF. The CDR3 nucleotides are TGTGCCAGCAGCGAAAGGGACGGAGGGACTGAAGCTTTCTTT.

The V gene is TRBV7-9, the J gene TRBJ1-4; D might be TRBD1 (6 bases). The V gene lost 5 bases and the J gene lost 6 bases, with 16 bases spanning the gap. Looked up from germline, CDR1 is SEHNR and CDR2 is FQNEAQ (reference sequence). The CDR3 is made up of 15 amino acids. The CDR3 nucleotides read TGTGCCAGCAGCCTCGCGGCGGGGGGGCATGAAAAACTGTTTTTT. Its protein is CASSLAAGGHEKLFF. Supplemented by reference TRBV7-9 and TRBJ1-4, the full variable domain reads DTGVSQNPRHKITKRGQNVTFRCDPISEHNRLYWYRQTLGQGPEFLTYFQNEAQLEKSRLLSDRFSAERPKGSFSTLEIQRTEQGDSAMYLCASSLAAGGHEKLFFGSGTQLSVL.

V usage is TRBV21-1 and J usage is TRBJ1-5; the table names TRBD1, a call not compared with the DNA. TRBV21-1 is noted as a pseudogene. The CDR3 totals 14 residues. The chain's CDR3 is CASYPLDRDQPQHF. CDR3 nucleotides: TGTGCCAGCTACCCCCTGGACAGGGATCAGCCCCAGCATTTT.

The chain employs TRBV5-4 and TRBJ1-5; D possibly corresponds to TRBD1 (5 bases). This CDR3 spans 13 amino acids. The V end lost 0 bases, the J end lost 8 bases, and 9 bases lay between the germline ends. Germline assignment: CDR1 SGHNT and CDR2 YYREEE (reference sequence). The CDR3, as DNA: TGTGCCAGCAGCTTGGAGGGAGGGGAGCCCCAGCATTTT. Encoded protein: CASSLEGGEPQHF.

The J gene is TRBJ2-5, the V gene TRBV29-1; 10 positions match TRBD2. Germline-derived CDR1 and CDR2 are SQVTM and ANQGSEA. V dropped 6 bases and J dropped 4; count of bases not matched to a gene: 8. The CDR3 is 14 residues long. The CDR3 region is CSVEREGLGETQYF. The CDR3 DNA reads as TGCAGCGTCGAGCGGGAGGGCCTCGGAGAGACCCAGTACTTC.

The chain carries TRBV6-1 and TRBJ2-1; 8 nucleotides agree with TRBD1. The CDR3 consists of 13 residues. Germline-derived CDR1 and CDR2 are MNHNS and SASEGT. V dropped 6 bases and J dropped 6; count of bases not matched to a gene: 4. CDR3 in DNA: TGTGCCAGCAGCAGGACAGGGATCAATGAGCAGTTCTTC. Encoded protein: CASSRTGINEQFF.